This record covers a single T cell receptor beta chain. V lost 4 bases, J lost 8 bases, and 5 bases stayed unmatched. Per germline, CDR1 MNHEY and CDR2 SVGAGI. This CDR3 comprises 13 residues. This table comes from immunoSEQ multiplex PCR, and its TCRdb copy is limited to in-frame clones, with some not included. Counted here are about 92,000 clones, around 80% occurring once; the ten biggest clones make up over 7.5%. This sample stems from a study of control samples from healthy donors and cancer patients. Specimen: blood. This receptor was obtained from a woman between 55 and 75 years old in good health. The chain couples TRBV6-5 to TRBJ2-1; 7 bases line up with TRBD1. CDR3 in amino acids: CASSSSDRDEQFF. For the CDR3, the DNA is TGTGCCAGCAGTTCGTCTGACAGGGATGAGCAGTTCTTC.